The 28 T cell receptor beta chains below were found in one sample sequenced in a study of molecular identifiers for immune sequencing clone quantification. TCRdb re-derived calls from the PCR reads in MiXCR, one entry per CDR3 protein. The table has tens of thousands of distinct CDR3 sequences, 20% to 25% seen once. The sequencing sample was made of naive CD8+ T cells from blood, with Jurkat cell RNA spiked in. Indicated subset: FACS-sorted CD8+CD4-CCR7+CD45RA+ naive T cells. All receptors come from a human donor in good health. Some libraries in this study had Jurkat cell RNA spiked in.

With regard to this clonotype: Possible read error: a much larger clone is one base away. The gene calls are TRBV11-3 and TRBJ2-1; a weak D match, TRBD2 (5 bases). From germline, CDR1 is SGHNT and CDR2 YENEEA. The CDR3 runs to 15 residues. The CDR3 DNA reads TGTGCCAGCAGGTTAGAAGGGAGCTCCTACAATGAGCAGTTCTTC. Translated, it gives CASRLEGSSYNEQFF.

This clonotype was seen a few times. The rearrangement uses TRBV4-1 and TRBJ2-1; 8 bases agree with TRBD1. Looked up from germline, CDR1 is MGHRA and CDR2 is YSYEKL. V dropped 0 bases and J dropped 6; count of bases not matched to a gene: 4. This CDR3 contains 15 residues. The CDR3 protein is CASSQDPGQVNEQFF. CDR3 in DNA: TGCGCCAGCAGCCAAGATCCGGGACAGGTCAATGAGCAGTTCTTC.

Ten or more counts support this clonotype. V and J are TRBV11-2 and TRBJ2-7; TRBD1 aligns across 10 bases. J lost 5 bases, V lost 5 bases, and 9 bases had no gene match. This CDR3 comprises 15 residues. Germline-derived CDR1 and CDR2 are SGHAT and FQNNGV. CDR3 amino acids: CASSNRDRGPHEQYF. CDR3 coding DNA: TGTGCCAGCAGCAACCGGGACAGGGGACCCCACGAGCAGTACTTC.

This clonotype came up a few times. The chain employs TRBV9 and TRBJ1-1; 7 bases are shared with TRBD1. The CDR3 is made up of 15 amino acids. Per the germline V gene, CDR1 is SGDLS and CDR2 is YYNGEE. Germline trimming cut 4 bases from V and 2 bases from J; bases unmatched to any gene: 8. The CDR3 sequence: CASSPLGQFNTEAFF. In DNA form, the CDR3 reads TGTGCCAGCAGCCCACTGGGACAGTTCAACACTGAAGCTTTCTTT.

J is TRBJ1-1 and V is TRBV4-3, with 7 bases fitting TRBD1. Unmatched junction bases numbered 2, after V lost 1 base and J lost 6 bases. In germline, CDR1 is LGHNA, CDR2 YSLEER. This CDR3 contains 13 residues. The CDR3 coding sequence is TGCGCCAGCAGCCAAGCGACAGGGTCTGAAGCTTTCTTT. Translation gives CASSQATGSEAFF.

The chain carries TRBV19 and TRBJ1-5, with D possibly TRBD1 on 5 matching bases. V was trimmed by 9 bases and J by 1 base, leaving 16 bases between them. Germline V gene sequence: CDR1 LNHDA, CDR2 SQIVND (reference sequence). CDR3 length: 15 residues. The CDR3 DNA sequence: TGTGCCAGCACCCAGGGCGGGGGAAGCAATCAGCCCCAGCATTTT. Translation gives CASTQGGGSNQPQHF.

Comments on this clonotype: A much larger clone differs from this one at a single base, so this may be a read error. The chain uses TRBV3-1 and TRBJ2-3; D not certain. Per the germline V gene, CDR1 is LGHDT and CDR2 is YNNKEL (reference sequence). The CDR3 totals 13 residues. The CDR3 loop is CASGQEIADTQYF. The CDR3 bases are TGTGCCAGCGGCCAAGAGATAGCAGATACGCAGTATTTT.

Ten or more counts support this clonotype. The J gene is TRBJ2-7, the V gene TRBV7-3; 12 nucleotides line up with TRBD2. The CDR3 spans 18 residues. CDR1 and CDR2 from the germline V gene are SGHTA and FQGTGA. Losses at the gene ends were 5 bases for V and 7 bases for J; bases not matched to a gene: 18. This CDR3 is CASSQYAPLAGGPREQYF. In nucleotides, the CDR3 is TGTGCCAGCAGCCAATACGCCCCTCTAGCGGGAGGGCCTCGGGAGCAGTACTTC.

Details on this clonotype: A clone one base away is much larger, so this may be a read error. J is TRBJ2-1 and V is TRBV11-2, with 7 bases fitting TRBD1. This CDR3 region has 14 residues. Per the germline V gene, CDR1 is SGHAT and CDR2 is FQNNGV. Here the CDR3 reads CASSTGASYNGQFF. CDR3 sequence (DNA): TGTGCCAGCAGTACAGGGGCTAGCTACAATGGGCAGTTCTTC.

This clonotype was found many times. The chain is built from TRBV6-5 and TRBJ2-1, with D unresolved. CDR3 length: 13 amino acids. Deletions cut 0 bases from V and 9 bases from J, with 9 bases between. Germline V gene data show CDR1 as MNHEY and CDR2 as SVGAGI. As DNA, the CDR3 is TGTGCCAGCAGTTACTCCGGTGTAGGTGAGCAGTTCTTC. Residues: CASSYSGVGEQFF.

The table lists this clonotype with many counts. V and J are TRBV7-9 and TRBJ1-3, with D possibly matching TRBD1 (5 bases). CDR1 is SEHNR, CDR2 FQNEAQ, per germline (reference sequence). CDR3 length equals 13 residues. V gave up 9 bases and J gave up 1 base, with 10 bases separating them. CDR3 sequence (DNA): TGTGCCAGTACAGGACCATCTGGAAACACCATATATTTT. The encoded protein is CASTGPSGNTIYF. The full variable domain, with the rest looked up from reference TRBV7-9 and TRBJ1-3, is DTGVSQNPRHKITKRGQNVTFRCDPISEHNRLYWYRQTLGQGPEFLTYFQNEAQLEKSRLLSDRFSAERPKGSFSTLEIQRTEQGDSAMYLCASTGPSGNTIYFGEGSWLTVV.

This clonotype was counted only a few times. The chain couples TRBV9 to TRBJ2-7; no clear D gene. V was pared by 3 bases and J by 4 bases, with 11 bases between. CDR1 SGDLS and CDR2 YYNGEE come from the germline V gene. The length of the CDR3 is 13 residues. The CDR3 DNA follows: TGTGCCAGCAGCGGGACCTCTTCTTACGAGCAGTACTTC. Amino acids: CASSGTSSYEQYF.

Many counts were recorded for this clonotype. The chain employs TRBV12-3 or TRBV12-4 and TRBJ1-1; D gene ambiguous. The ends were cut back, 6 bases at V and 8 bases at J, with 13 bases in the middle. The CDR3 sequence is 12 residues long. The CDR3 sequence is CASSPGRVEAFF. In nucleotides, the CDR3 is TGTGCCAGCAGCCCTGGCCGAGTGGAAGCTTTCTTT.

A few counts support this clonotype. The V gene is TRBV6-5, the J gene TRBJ2-7; D is perhaps TRBD1 (6 bases). The CDR3 runs 14 residues. V lost 6 bases and J 1 base, leaving 13 bases between the germline ends. The germline CDR1 and CDR2 sequences are MNHEY and SVGAGI. The CDR3 here is CASSKQGMSYEQYF. For the CDR3, the DNA is TGTGCCAGCAGCAAACAGGGCATGTCCTACGAGCAGTACTTC.

This clonotype was observed a few times. This chain joins TRBV4-3 and TRBJ2-7, with 8 bases aligning to TRBD1. The germline V gene has CDR1 LGHNA and CDR2 YSLEER. V was clipped by 5 bases and J by 2 bases; unmatched bases: 8. The CDR3 has 15 amino acids. CDR3 loop: CASSGGTGSTYEQYF. In DNA form, the CDR3 reads TGCGCCAGCAGCGGAGGGACAGGTAGCACCTACGAGCAGTACTTC.

This clonotype has a count of ten or more. The rearrangement joins TRBV28 to TRBJ2-6; possibly TRBD1 or TRBD2 for D (5 bases each). Germline CDR1 is MDHEN and CDR2 is SYDVKM. Trimming took 2 bases from V and 0 from J, leaving 11 bases between them. The CDR3 contains 17 residues. CDR3 in amino acids: CASSLNPGLSGANVLTF. The CDR3 nucleotides read TGTGCCAGCAGTTTAAACCCGGGGCTCTCTGGGGCCAACGTCCTGACTTTC. Full variable domain (remainder filled in from reference TRBV28 and TRBJ2-6): DVKVTQSSRYLVKRTGEKVFLECVQDMDHENMFWYRQDPGLGLRLIYFSYDVKMKEKGDIPEGYSVSREKKERFSLILESASTNQTSMYLCASSLNPGLSGANVLTFGAGSRLTVL.

V usage is TRBV5-3 and J usage is TRBJ2-7, with a tentative D call TRBD1 (6 bases). TRBV5-3 carries the ORF label, with uncertain function. CDR3 length equals 15 residues. V gave up 8 bases and J gave up 4 bases, with 22 bases separating them. The CDR3 region is CASRNKDSPLYEQYF. In DNA, the CDR3 is TGTGCCAGCAGAAATAAGGACAGCCCCCTTTACGAGCAGTACTTC.

The genes are TRBV14 and TRBJ2-3, with TRBD1 matching over 10 bases. This CDR3 comprises 16 residues. Germline assignment: CDR1 SGHDN and CDR2 FVKESK. After removal of 3 bases from V and 3 bases from J, the junction contained 6 bases not matched to a gene. The CDR3 loop is CASSQVGQGRTDTQYF. The CDR3 coding sequence is TGTGCCAGCAGCCAGGTGGGACAGGGGAGGACAGATACGCAGTATTTT.

This clonotype was counted ten times or more. V and J are TRBV19 and TRBJ2-3, with TRBD2 as a possible D gene (6 bases). The CDR3 has 16 residues. Germline V CDR1 and CDR2: LNHDA, SQIVND (reference sequence). The V gene lost 7 bases and the J gene lost 5 bases, with 22 bases spanning the gap. The CDR3 coding sequence is TGTGCCAGTACAGTATCGTACAGGAGGGTAGTAGATACGCAGTATTTT. Its translation is CASTVSYRRVVDTQYF. The full variable domain, with the rest looked up from reference TRBV19 and TRBJ2-3, is DGGITQSPKYLFRKEGQNVTLSCEQNLNHDAMYWYRQDPGQGLRLIYYSQIVNDFQKGDIAEGYSVSREKKESFPLTVTSAQKNPTAFYLCASTVSYRRVVDTQYFGPGTRLTVL.

This clonotype has at least ten counts. The V gene is TRBV6-2 or TRBV6-3, the J gene TRBJ2-7; TRBD1 matches 10 bases. Per germline, CDR1 MNHEY and CDR2 SVGEGT. This CDR3 comprises 14 residues. V lost 4 bases to trimming and J lost 5 bases; unmatched junction nucleotides: 5. This CDR3 is CASSWTGGGNEQYF. In nucleotides, the CDR3 is TGTGCCAGCAGTTGGACAGGGGGAGGAAACGAGCAGTACTTC.

This clonotype was observed a few times. V is TRBV3-1 and J is TRBJ1-1; the D is unclear. The V end lost 3 bases, the J end lost 0 bases, and 5 bases lay between the germline ends. The germline CDR1 and CDR2 sequences are LGHDT and YNNKEL (reference sequence). The length of the CDR3 is 13 residues. The DNA of the CDR3 is TGTGCCAGCAGCCACCCGATGAACACTGAAGCTTTCTTT. This codes for CASSHPMNTEAFF.

V is TRBV7-2 and J is TRBJ2-7, with TRBD2 matching over 8 bases. CDR3 length: 13 residues. Germline V gives CDR1 SGHTA, CDR2 FQGNSA. After removal of 5 bases from V and 7 bases from J, the junction contained 7 bases not matched to a gene. CDR3 loop: CASSHGGGLEQYF. The CDR3, as DNA: TGTGCCAGCAGCCACGGCGGGGGGTTAGAGCAGTACTTC.

About this clonotype itself: The junction and the germline gene differ at one end; a read error may be behind it. The chain combines TRBV18 with TRBJ2-3; D unresolved. This CDR3 has 15 residues. The V gene's germline CDR1 is KGHSH and CDR2 LQKENI. This chain's CDR3 is CARSPDTALPDPPSF. For the CDR3, the DNA is TGTGCCCGCTCCCCGGATACGGCCCTCCCAGATCCGCCGTCTTTT.

This clonotype was seen at least ten times. V is TRBV18 and J is TRBJ2-1; TRBD2 is a possible D gene (5 bases). CDR3 length: 12 amino acids. Germline V gene data show CDR1 as KGHSH and CDR2 as LQKENI. Deletions cut 3 bases from V and 12 bases from J, with 12 bases between. The CDR3 bases are TGTGCCAGCTCACCGAACTCAGGAGGGCAGTTCTTC. Protein product: CASSPNSGGQFF.

Note on this clonotype: A single base separates this from a much larger clone, so it may be a read error. The chain has TRBV4-1 and TRBJ2-2; D is possibly TRBD1 (6 bases). Germline-derived CDR1 and CDR2 are MGHRA and YSYEKL. This CDR3 is built from 16 residues. The CDR3 spells CASSQDPRTVTGALFF. DNA of the CDR3: TGCGCCAGCAGCCAAGACCCCAGGACAGTCACCGGGGCGCTGTTTTTT.

This clonotype was observed many times. The chain links TRBV5-1 to TRBJ1-1, with D unclear. The V gene's germline CDR1 is SGHRS and CDR2 YFSETQ. The ends were cut back, 0 bases at V and 0 bases at J, with 6 bases in the middle. The CDR3 extends over 14 amino acids. In nucleotides, the CDR3 is TGCGCCAGCAGCTTGGAGACCATGAACACTGAAGCTTTCTTT. Amino acid sequence: CASSLETMNTEAFF.

This clonotype was counted a single time. This may arise from a read error, as a much more abundant clone is one base away. The V and J genes are TRBV11-2 and TRBJ2-1; no clear D gene. The CDR3 totals 17 residues. The germline CDR1 and CDR2 sequences are SGHAT and FQNNGV. The CDR3 protein is CASSLGSRARSYNEQSF. In nucleotides, the CDR3 is TGTGCCAGCAGCTTAGGGAGCCGTGCGCGCTCCTACAATGAGCAGTCCTTC.

The J gene is TRBJ2-4, the V gene TRBV19; TRBD1 matches 8 bases. V gave up 3 bases and J gave up 13 bases; unmatched junction bases: 14. The CDR3 has 15 amino acids. Looked up from germline, CDR1 is LNHDA and CDR2 is SQIVND (reference sequence). For the CDR3, the DNA is TGTGCCAGTAGTATCGGCTTTCCAGGGGGCGAGTGGCAGTACTTC. Encoded protein: CASSIGFPGGEWQYF.